The sequence of this T cell receptor (beta chain) was determined in a study of graft-versus-host responses after intestinal transplantation (dated by TCRdb to about 2021). About the investigation overall: Recipients received multivisceral, liver-intestinal, or isolated intestinal transplants. Bulk TCR-beta CDR3 sequencing was used to track graft-versus-host and host-versus-graft alloreactive T cell clones in the graft, circulation and bone marrow after intestinal transplantation. Of the 20 to 30 intestinal transplant recipients enrolled in the cohort, one of whom was a retransplant, a few patients without pretransplant specimens were excluded. A peak of at least 4% donor T cells among recipient peripheral blood mononuclear cells was the definition used for donor T cell macrochimerism. Anti-thymocyte globulin induction was given to all recipients, followed by maintenance tacrolimus and steroids for about 3 years. Alloreactive clones were identified by sequencing pre-transplant mixed lymphocyte reaction products and comparing these products with unstimulated pre-transplant donor and recipient T cells. Rather than going through the commercial service, samples from a few later patients were sequenced in-house on an Illumina MiSeq and processed with MiXCR. On the study overall, not on this receptor specifically: Conclusions were limited by the relatively low number and heterogeneity of intestinal transplant patients. GvH clones were found in recipient bone marrow, and some of the GvH clones appeared earlier in ileal mucosa or blood, which is consistent with an intestinal mucosal origin. In the allografts of patients with donor T cell macrochimerism, GvH to HvG T cell clonal ratios were high. Early after transplant, peak levels of circulating GvH clones were associated with declines in HvG clones.

The library was obtained by the immunoSEQ multiplex PCR assay. In most patients, genomic DNA was isolated using the Qiagen DNeasy Blood and Tissue Kit and sent frozen to Adaptive Biotechnologies for TCR sequencing. Adaptive Biotechnologies carried out high-throughput TCR-beta CDR3 sequencing of genomic DNA for most patients. Processing in the source paper ran as follows. TCR sequencing data were retrieved from Adaptive's ImmunoSEQ software for more than 15 patients, whereas a few other patients were processed with MiXCR and VDJtools. CD4 versus CD8 sorting errors were corrected by removing sequences found in both subsets at a frequency ratio below 5:1. CDR3 nucleotide sequences shared by donor and recipient were removed because the origin of these sequences could not be assigned. To be classed as alloreactive, a clone needed at least 2-fold expansion over unstimulated cells and a minimum CFSE-low frequency of 0.002% (template counts) or 0.001% (read counts). A clone was considered mappable if detected in the sequenced pre-transplant spleen, lymph node, or MLR CFSE-low populations of the donor or recipient. The cumulative frequency of alloreactive clones was calculated as a percentage of all sequences, weighted by copy number. The source is immuneACCESS, and TCRdb retained only in-frame sequences with V and J called. Part of the clones is not carried over; for the studies checked, unresolved V genes explain less than half of this, and the remainder is unexplained. V and J calls plus clone size are reproduced from that table; the DNA served to infer D and trimming. This sample comprises tens of thousands of clones, roughly 90% of them detected only once. 2% to 3% of the sample comes from the top ten.

In regard to this clone: The antigen it recognizes is unknown. There are no base qualities to consult, and no much larger clone falls within one base.

According to the study, the label for this sample's time point signals: cells obtained before transplantation from donor or recipient. CD3+CD4+ and CD3+CD8+ populations were FACS-sorted from unstimulated pre-transplant donor and recipient cells taken from spleen or lymph nodes. Clipping removes 1 base from V and 2 bases from J, with 1 as the unmatched junction base count. The CDR3, from cysteine to phenylalanine, totals 15 residues. Only CDR3 DNA is held: 45 bases, read in frame from base 1. According to the germline V gene, CDR1 reads MNHNS and CDR2 reads SASEGT. The receptor was derived from a human donor who received an intestinal transplant. Recombination joined TRBV6-1 with TRBJ2-5, with TRBD2 identical over 10 junction bases. The material sequenced was unstimulated CD8+ T cells sorted from spleen or lymph node cells, taken before intestinal transplant. The CDR3 has the sequence CASSEEAGGQETQYF. Read as DNA, the sequence is TGTGCCAGCAGTGAAGAAGCGGGAGGGCAAGAGACCCAGTACTTC.